The 2 T cell receptor beta chains below were found in one sample sequenced in a study of blood T cells in healthy people across ages. It was with a sample-barcoded 5' primer and a J-beta primer mix that a second PCR of roughly 6 to 12 cycles was run. Each CDR3 protein gets one entry after TCRdb re-called the 5' RACE reads with MiXCR. The sample contains roughly 790,000 distinct CDR3 sequences, roughly two fifths of which appear only once. Material for sequencing was blood. These receptors were obtained from a woman aged 55 to 70 in good health.

The chain couples TRBV21-1 to TRBJ1-1; TRBD1, the table's D call, lacks a check against the DNA. TRBV21-1 is flagged as a pseudogene. The CDR3 runs to 16 residues. The CDR3 spells CASSKGSTGGHTEAFF. In DNA form, the CDR3 reads TGTGCCAGCAGCAAAGGCTCGACAGGGGGACACACTGAAGCTTTCTTT.

The chain joins TRBV6-1 to TRBJ2-1, with 11 bases aligning to TRBD2. In germline, CDR1 is MNHNS, CDR2 SASEGT. J lost 7 bases, V lost 1 base, and 9 bases had no gene match. The CDR3 is made up of 17 amino acids. The CDR3 DNA follows: TGTGCCAGCAGTGAAGTAGGGGTTAGCGGGGGGGCAAATGAGCAGTTCTTC. It codes for CASSEVGVSGGANEQFF.